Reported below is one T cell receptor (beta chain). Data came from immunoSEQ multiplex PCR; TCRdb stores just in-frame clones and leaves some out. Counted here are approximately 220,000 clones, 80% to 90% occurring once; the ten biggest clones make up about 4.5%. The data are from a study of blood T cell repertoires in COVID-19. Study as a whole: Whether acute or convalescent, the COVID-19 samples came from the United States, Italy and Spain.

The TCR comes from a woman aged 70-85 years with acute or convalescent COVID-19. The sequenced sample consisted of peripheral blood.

The CDR3 here is CASSFVDGVGTEAFF. CDR3 DNA: TGTGCCAGCAGCTTTGTCGACGGGGTAGGCACTGAAGCTTTCTTT. The rearrangement uses TRBV7-2 and TRBJ1-1; no reliable D call. There are 15 residues in the CDR3. Trimming stripped 3 bases from V and 4 bases from J, with 15 bases between. Germline V gene sequence: CDR1 SGHTA, CDR2 FQGNSA.